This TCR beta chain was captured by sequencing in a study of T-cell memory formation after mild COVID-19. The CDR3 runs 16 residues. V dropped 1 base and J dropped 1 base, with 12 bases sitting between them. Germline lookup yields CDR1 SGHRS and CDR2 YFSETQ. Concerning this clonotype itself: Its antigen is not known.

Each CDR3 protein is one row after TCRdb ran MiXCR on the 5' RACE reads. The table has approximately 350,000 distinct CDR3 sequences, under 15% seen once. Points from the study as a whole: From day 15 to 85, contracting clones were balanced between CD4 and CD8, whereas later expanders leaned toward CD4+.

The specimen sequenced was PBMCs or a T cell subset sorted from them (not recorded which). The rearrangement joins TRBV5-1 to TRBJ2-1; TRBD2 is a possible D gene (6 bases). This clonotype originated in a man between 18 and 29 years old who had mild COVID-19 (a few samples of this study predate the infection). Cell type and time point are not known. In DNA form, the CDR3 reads TGCGCCAGCAGCTTGTATGCGGGGACGTCCTACAATGAGCAGTTCTTC. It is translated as CASSLYAGTSYNEQFF.